This is a list of T cell receptor beta chains from one sample in a study of monozygotic twins with inflammatory bowel disease. From the 5' RACE reads, TCRdb lists one entry per CDR3 protein and no DNA. The sample's table shows fewer than 550,000 distinct CDR3 sequences. Sequenced: blood. The receptors derive from a human donor with ulcerative colitis or Crohn's disease, or a healthy co-twin of an affected twin (not recorded which). The CDR3 runs from the conserved cysteine through the conserved F or W. Fields, in order: J gene, V gene, CDR3 protein.

TRBJ1-2,TRBV30,CAWSEGFPYGYTF
TRBJ2-2,TRBV7-7,CASSSIAGVLTGELFF
TRBJ1-1,TRBV7-2,CASGARNTEAFF
TRBJ2-2,TRBV20-1,CSARRGNANTGELFF
TRBJ2-6,TRBV18,CASSPEPGGANVLTF
TRBJ1-2,TRBV10-3,CAISEGAAQGYTF
TRBJ2-2,TRBV20-1,CSATPTGTTGELFF
TRBJ2-3,TRBV7-2,CASRGYLTDTQYF
TRBJ2-1,TRBV20-1,CSAGTSGGSSYNEQFF
TRBJ1-1,TRBV4-1,CASSQGLITTEAFF
TRBJ2-1,TRBV30,CAWSDPGFGGDVHIF
TRBJ2-3,TRBV5-1,CASSRAGGGTDTQYF
TRBJ1-3,TRBV7-2,CASSLSGGGNTIYF
TRBJ2-3,TRBV12-3/TRBV12-4,CASSLGYLRDTQYF
TRBJ2-5,TRBV20-1,CSARGTELTQYF
TRBJ2-7,TRBV5-1,CASSLGTGLSYEQYF
TRBJ1-2,TRBV7-9,CASSSKGLPIYGYTF
TRBJ2-1,TRBV9,CASSWAGLIGNEQFF
TRBJ2-5,TRBV6-2/TRBV6-3,CASSPNGGPLETQYF
TRBJ1-6,TRBV5-1,CASSTTGQGALSPLHF
TRBJ2-3,TRBV24-1,CATSDFGAGNTDTQYF
TRBJ2-1,TRBV27,CASSLDVGEQFF
TRBJ1-3,TRBV7-2,CASSIQGRNTIYF
TRBJ1-2,TRBV2,CASTSDSGANYGYTF
TRBJ2-5,TRBV12-3/TRBV12-4,CASSFGTGEQETQYF
TRBJ2-7,TRBV27,CASSSHPGRNYEQYF
TRBJ2-7,TRBV10-3,CAIGRGFSYEQYF
TRBJ2-1,TRBV5-1,CASSTGLAGGYNEQFF
TRBJ2-2,TRBV4-2,CASSQEGIYGELFF
TRBJ2-7,TRBV5-6,CASSLKSPPYEQYF
TRBJ2-4,TRBV20-1,CSARGERLAKNIQYF
TRBJ2-1,TRBV18,CASSLLAPSSYNEQFF
TRBJ1-6,TRBV12-3/TRBV12-4,CASSMRGGVVSLHF
TRBJ1-1,TRBV6-1,CASTVSGVTEAFF
TRBJ1-2,TRBV6-6,CASSYISNYGYTF
TRBJ2-7,TRBV5-6,CASSSELGDYEQYF
TRBJ2-2,TRBV12-3/TRBV12-4,CASSLDYLRAGELFF
TRBJ1-1,TRBV20-1,CSASGPGPYGDTEAFF
TRBJ2-7,TRBV13,CASSLGGRDGNYEQYF
TRBJ1-5,TRBV7-8,CASSTQGSYSNQPQHF
TRBJ2-1,TRBV12-5,CASGPGVNEQFF
TRBJ2-1,TRBV7-2,CASSLAGGLIYEQFF